A single sample is the source of the 10 T cell receptor beta chains below, sequenced in a study of lymphopenia after photon versus proton radiotherapy. TCRdb keeps only in-frame clones here, not all; method: immunoSEQ multiplex PCR. This table holds about 40,000 clones, over 80% found once. This sample comprised peripheral blood, obtained from a patient treated with proton-based radiotherapy. These receptors were collected from a woman in her sixties or seventies with pancreatic cancer.

This sequence joins TRBV6-6 and TRBJ2-6, with D possibly matching TRBD1 (6 bases). The CDR3 length is 15 residues. Germline CDR1 MNHNY, CDR2 SVGAGI (reference sequence). V was trimmed by 6 bases and J by 0 bases, leaving 9 bases between them. The CDR3 coding sequence is TGTGCCAGCAGGAGACAGGCCTCTGGGGCCAACGTCCTGACTTTC. Residues: CASRRQASGANVLTF.

The V call is TRBV4-3, the J call TRBJ2-7; D remains ambiguous. Trimming pared 2 bases from V and 3 bases from J, leaving 14 bases between. The CDR3 runs to 15 residues. Germline V lookup: CDR1 LGHNA, CDR2 YSLEER. The CDR3 sequence is CASSQKLQALYEQYF. The DNA for the CDR3 is TGCGCCAGCAGCCAAAAACTGCAGGCGCTCTACGAGCAGTACTTC.

This chain joins TRBV6-5 and TRBJ1-3, with D tentatively TRBD1 (5 bases). Germline CDR1 and CDR2: MNHEY and SVGAGI. V was trimmed by 5 bases and J by 1 base, leaving 9 bases between them. The CDR3 spans 14 residues. As DNA, the CDR3 is TGTGCCAGCAGTCAGGGTTTTTCTGGAAACACCATATATTTT. Translating gives CASSQGFSGNTIYF.

This chain connects TRBV5-4 to TRBJ1-2, with no clear D. Trimming took 2 bases from V and 4 from J, leaving 12 bases between them. This CDR3 is built from 14 residues. CDR1 is SGHNT, CDR2 YYREEE, per germline (reference sequence). The CDR3 bases are TGTGCCAGCAGCTTCTTTACAGCTATCTATGGCTACACCTTC. Its protein is CASSFFTAIYGYTF.

The rearrangement joins TRBV6-1 to TRBJ1-2, with D hard to call. The germline gives CDR1 MNHNS, CDR2 SASEGT. V was cut by 4 bases and J by 7 bases, with 16 bases left in between. The CDR3 is 14 amino acids. CDR3 sequence reads: CASSASGSSFGYTF. CDR3 DNA sequence: TGTGCCAGCAGTGCGTCGGGGTCGAGTTTTGGCTACACCTTC.

The chain carries TRBV5-6 and TRBJ2-2; 7 bases agree with TRBD1. The CDR3 is 15 residues long. Germline CDR1 and CDR2: SGHDT and YYEEEE. Germline trimming cut 1 base from V and 2 bases from J; bases unmatched to any gene: 2. The CDR3 coding sequence is TGTGCCAGCAGCTTGATAGGGGGCAACACCGGGGAGCTGTTTTTT. This sequence encodes CASSLIGGNTGELFF.

This chain joins TRBV6-1 and TRBJ2-3; D gene uncertain. Per the germline V gene, CDR1 is MNHNS and CDR2 is SASEGT. V lost 3 bases and J lost 2, with 9 bases in between. The CDR3 totals 14 residues. CDR3 sequence reads: CASSDVQYTDTQYF. CDR3 DNA: TGTGCCAGCAGTGATGTACAGTACACAGATACGCAGTATTTT.

V gene TRBV6-5 combines with J gene TRBJ2-7, with no clear D. The V and J ends lost 2 bases and 2 bases respectively, with 4 bases between them. CDR3 length: 12 residues. Germline V gene lookup returns CDR1 MNHEY and CDR2 SVGAGI. DNA for the CDR3: TGTGCCAGCAGTTACATTGCCTACGAGCAGTACTTC. It specifies CASSYIAYEQYF.

The chain couples TRBV11-3 to TRBJ2-4; 7 bases are shared with TRBD1. V dropped 4 bases and J dropped 0; count of bases not matched to a gene: 3. The CDR3 totals 15 residues. The germline CDR1 and CDR2 sequences are SGHNT and YENEEA. CDR3 amino acids: CASSSGQLAKNIQYF. The CDR3, as DNA: TGTGCCAGCAGCTCGGGACAGTTAGCCAAAAACATTCAGTACTTC. The full variable domain, its missing parts supplied by reference TRBV11-3 and TRBJ2-4, is EAGVVQSPRYKIIEKKQPVAFWCNPISGHNTLYWYLQNLGQGPELLIRYENEEAVDDSQLPKDRFSAERLKGVDSTLKIQPAELGDSAVYLCASSSGQLAKNIQYFGAGTRLSVL.

This chain joins TRBV5-4 and TRBJ2-3; 10 nucleotides match TRBD2. CDR1 and CDR2 from the germline V gene are SGHNT and YYREEE (reference sequence). The CDR3 extends over 15 amino acids. J was trimmed by 4 bases and V by 9 bases; bases with no gene match: 11. The CDR3 is CAISRASGSPDTQYF. CDR3 DNA sequence: TGTGCCATATCACGGGCTAGCGGGAGTCCAGATACGCAGTATTTT.